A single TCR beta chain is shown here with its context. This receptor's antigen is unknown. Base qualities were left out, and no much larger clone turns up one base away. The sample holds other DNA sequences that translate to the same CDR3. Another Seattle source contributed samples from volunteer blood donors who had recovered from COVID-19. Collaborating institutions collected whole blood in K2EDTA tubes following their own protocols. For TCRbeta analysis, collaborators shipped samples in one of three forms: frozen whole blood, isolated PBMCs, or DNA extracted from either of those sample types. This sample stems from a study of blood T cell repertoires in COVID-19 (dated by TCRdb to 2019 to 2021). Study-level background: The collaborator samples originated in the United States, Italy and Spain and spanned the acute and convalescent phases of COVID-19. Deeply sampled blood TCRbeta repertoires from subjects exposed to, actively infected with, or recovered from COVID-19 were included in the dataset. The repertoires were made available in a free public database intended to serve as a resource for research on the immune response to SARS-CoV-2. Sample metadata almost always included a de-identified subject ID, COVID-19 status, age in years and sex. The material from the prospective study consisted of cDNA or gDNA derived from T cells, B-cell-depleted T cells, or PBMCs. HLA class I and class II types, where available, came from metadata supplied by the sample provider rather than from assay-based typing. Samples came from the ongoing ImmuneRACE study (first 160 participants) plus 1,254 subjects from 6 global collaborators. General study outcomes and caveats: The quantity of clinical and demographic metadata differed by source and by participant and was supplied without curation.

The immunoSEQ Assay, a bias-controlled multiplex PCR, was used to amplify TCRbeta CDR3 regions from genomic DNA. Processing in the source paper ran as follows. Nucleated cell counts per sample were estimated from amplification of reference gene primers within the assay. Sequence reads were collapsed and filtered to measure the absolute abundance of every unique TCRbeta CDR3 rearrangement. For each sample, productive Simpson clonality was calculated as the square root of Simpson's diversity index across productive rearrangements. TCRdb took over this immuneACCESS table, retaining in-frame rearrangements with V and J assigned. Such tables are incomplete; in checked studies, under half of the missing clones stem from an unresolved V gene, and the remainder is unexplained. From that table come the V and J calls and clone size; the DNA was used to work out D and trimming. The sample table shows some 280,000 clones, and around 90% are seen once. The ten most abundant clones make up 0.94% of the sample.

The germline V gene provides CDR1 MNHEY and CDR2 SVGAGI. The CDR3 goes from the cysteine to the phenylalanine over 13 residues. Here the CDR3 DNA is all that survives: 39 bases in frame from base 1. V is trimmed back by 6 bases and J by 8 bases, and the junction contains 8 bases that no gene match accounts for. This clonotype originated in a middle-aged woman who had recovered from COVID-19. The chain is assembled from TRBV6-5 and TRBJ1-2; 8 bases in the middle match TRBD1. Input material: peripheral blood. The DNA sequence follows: TGTGCCAGCAGCCCGGACAGGGTGAACGGCTACACCTTC. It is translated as CASSPDRVNGYTF.